This T cell receptor beta chain was sequenced during a study of CD8 T cells in ankylosing spondylitis. Germline loops: CDR1 SGHRS, CDR2 YFSETQ. The CDR3 length is 16 residues. Trimming shortened V by 4 bases and J by 2 bases, and 19 bases separated the two germline ends. TCRdb used MiXCR to reprocess the 5' RACE reads, holding one entry per CDR3 protein. Here the sample spans 200,000 or so distinct CDR3 sequences, 13% being singletons. This sequence was found in a female donor with ankylosing spondylitis or in good health (not recorded which). The gene calls are TRBV5-1 and TRBJ2-7; D is possibly TRBD1 or TRBD2 (5 bases each). Sequences were obtained from blood, either unsorted or a sorted T cell fraction (not recorded which). The CDR3 sequence: CASSLRGEGNPYEQYF. Here the CDR3 DNA reads TGCGCCAGCAGCCTTCGGGGCGAGGGAAACCCCTACGAGCAGTACTTC.